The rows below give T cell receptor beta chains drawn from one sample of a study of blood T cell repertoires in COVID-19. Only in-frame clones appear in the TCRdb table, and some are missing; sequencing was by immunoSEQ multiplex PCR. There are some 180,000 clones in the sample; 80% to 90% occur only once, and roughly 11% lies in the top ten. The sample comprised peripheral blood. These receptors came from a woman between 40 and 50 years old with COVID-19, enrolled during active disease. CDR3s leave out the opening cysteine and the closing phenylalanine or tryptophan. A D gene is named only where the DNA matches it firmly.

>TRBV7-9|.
ASSLSPNQPQH
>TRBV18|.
ASSPPSVINEQF
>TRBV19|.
ASSIGGYNEQF
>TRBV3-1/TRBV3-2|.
ASESGIRGYGYT
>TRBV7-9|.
ASSLTDQETQY
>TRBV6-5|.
ASSQRGTEAF
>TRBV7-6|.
ASSLAGDYNTGELF
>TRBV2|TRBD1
ASSGPGGEQY
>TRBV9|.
AIVGDRDSSSGTISYEQY
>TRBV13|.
ASSARSGANVLT
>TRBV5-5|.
ASSFAGDYGYT
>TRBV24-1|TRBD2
ATTGTSGGEQF
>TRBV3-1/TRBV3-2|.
ASSQSLSQY
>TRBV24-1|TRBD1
ATSVTGANTGELF
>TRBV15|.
ATSREGGGVNTQY
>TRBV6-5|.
ASFPGSAVTDTQY
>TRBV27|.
ASRPYANTGELF
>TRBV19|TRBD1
ASSLTGDYNYEQY
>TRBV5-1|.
ASSSETGPTGANVLT
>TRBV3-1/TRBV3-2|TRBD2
ASGLAGVNEQF
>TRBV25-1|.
ASSEGGSFYEQY
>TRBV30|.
AWSPTLAFTGELF
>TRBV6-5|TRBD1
ASSYSATGTGNTIY
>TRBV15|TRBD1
ATSRSTGGNYEQY
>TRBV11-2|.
ASSFPNQETQY
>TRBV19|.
ASSIARLGNQPQH
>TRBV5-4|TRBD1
ASSWDRENEKLF
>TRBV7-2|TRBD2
ASSGGGISTDTQY
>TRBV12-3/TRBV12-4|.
ASSLSRNTEAF
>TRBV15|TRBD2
ATSRERGGLQNEQF
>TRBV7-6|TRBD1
ASSLETGGRDYGYT
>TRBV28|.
ATGWRGAPDTQY
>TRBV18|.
ASSLRTANTEAF